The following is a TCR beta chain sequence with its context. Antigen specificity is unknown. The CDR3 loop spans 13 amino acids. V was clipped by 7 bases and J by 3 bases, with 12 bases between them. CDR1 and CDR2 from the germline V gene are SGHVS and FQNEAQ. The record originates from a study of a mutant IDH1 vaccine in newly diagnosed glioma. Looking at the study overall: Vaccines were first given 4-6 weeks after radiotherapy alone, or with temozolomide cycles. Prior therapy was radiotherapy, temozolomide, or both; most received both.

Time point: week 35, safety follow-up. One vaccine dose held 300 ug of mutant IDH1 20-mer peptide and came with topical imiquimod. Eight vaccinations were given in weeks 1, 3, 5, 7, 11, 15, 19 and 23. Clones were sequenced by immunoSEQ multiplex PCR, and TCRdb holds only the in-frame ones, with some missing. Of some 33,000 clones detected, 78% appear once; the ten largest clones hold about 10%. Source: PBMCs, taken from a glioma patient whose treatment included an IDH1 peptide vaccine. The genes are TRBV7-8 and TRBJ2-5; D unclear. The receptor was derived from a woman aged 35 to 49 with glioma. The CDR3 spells CASNGHLKETQYF. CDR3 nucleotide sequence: TGTGCCAGCAACGGGCATCTTAAAGAGACCCAGTACTTC.